This T cell receptor (beta chain) emerged from a study of cytomegalovirus exposure and HLA in healthy donors. Study-wide findings and caveats: Other equally common chains were less clonally expanded than HLA-associated TCR beta chains, a later analysis showed. Across HLA loci, a later analysis found differing TCR association rates, with DRB1 most and HLA-C fewest.

The sample holds one count of this clone. Its antigen is still unknown. Other nucleotide sequences from this sample produce the same CDR3. Germline V CDR1 and CDR2: SGDLS, YYNGEE. Trimming removed 4 bases from V and 5 bases from J, with 10 bases in between. The CDR3 runs to 12 residues. In the PCR, 60 Vbeta and 13 Jbeta primers were used. This table comes from immunoSEQ multiplex PCR, and its TCRdb copy is limited to in-frame clones, with some not included. Counted here are about 95,000 clones, approximately 80% occurring once; the ten biggest clones make up approximately 3%. The rearrangement uses TRBV9 and TRBJ2-7; a weak D match, TRBD2 (5 bases). The origin of this receptor is a man in his thirties or forties in good health and CMV-seropositive. Sample: PBMCs. CDR3: CASSPGEDEQYF. The CDR3 coding sequence is TGTGCCAGCAGCCCCGGGGAAGACGAGCAGTACTTC.